Presented here are 27 T cell receptor beta chains from one specimen sequenced in a study of T-cell memory formation after mild COVID-19. MiXCR, applied by TCRdb to the 5' RACE reads, yields one record per CDR3 protein. Here the sample spans a few hundred thousand distinct CDR3 sequences, over 11% being singletons. Material for sequencing was PBMCs or a T cell subset sorted from them (not recorded which). The receptor set was obtained from a man in his late teens or twenties who had mild COVID-19 (a few samples of this study predate the infection). Cell type and time point are not known.

The gene calls are TRBV19 and TRBJ1-6; D gene unclear. Deletions cut 3 bases from V and 11 bases from J, with 11 bases between. CDR1 LNHDA and CDR2 SQIVND come from the germline V gene (reference sequence). The CDR3 consists of 13 residues. In nucleotides, the CDR3 is TGTGCCAGTAGTATCGGTCCGGGAGCACCCCTCCACTTT. Residues: CASSIGPGAPLHF.

This clonotype came up a few times. The chain carries TRBV9 and TRBJ2-5; D perhaps matches TRBD2 (7 bases). Trimming took off 3 bases at V and 5 bases at J, with 17 bases between the two ends. CDR3 length equals 15 residues. The germline V gene has CDR1 SGDLS and CDR2 YYNGEE. The CDR3 here is CASSALGGGIETQYF. The CDR3 DNA follows: TGTGCCAGCAGCGCCTTAGGGGGGGGCATCGAGACCCAGTACTTC.

Only a few counts were recorded for this clonotype. V usage is TRBV20-1 and J usage is TRBJ2-7; 11 nucleotides line up with TRBD1. Germline trimming cut 0 bases from V and 0 bases from J; bases unmatched to any gene: 1. There are 15 residues in the CDR3. Germline V lookup: CDR1 DFQATT, CDR2 SNEGSKA (reference sequence). CDR3 amino acids: CSAREGTGGSYEQYF. In nucleotides, the CDR3 is TGCAGTGCTAGAGAGGGGACAGGGGGCTCCTACGAGCAGTACTTC.

In its sample, this clonotype was seen a few times. CDR3 in amino acids: CSAWTVNYGYTF. CDR3 coding DNA: TGCAGCGCATGGACAGTTAACTATGGCTACACCTTC. V gene TRBV29-1 combines with J gene TRBJ1-2, with a weak D call TRBD1 (6 bases). V gave up 7 bases and J gave up 1 base, with 10 bases separating them. The CDR3 has 12 amino acids. The germline gives CDR1 SQVTM, CDR2 ANQGSEA.

The sample holds many counts of this clonotype. V is TRBV5-1 and J is TRBJ2-7; TRBD1 matches 9 bases. Germline values: CDR1 SGHRS, CDR2 YFSETQ. V gave up 3 bases and J gave up 5 bases; unmatched junction bases: 3. The CDR3 covers 13 residues. The CDR3 loop reads CASSWDRVNEQYV. DNA for the CDR3: TGCGCCAGCAGCTGGGACAGGGTCAACGAGCAGTACGTC.

This clonotype was counted a few times. This sequence joins TRBV5-1 and TRBJ2-5, with 7 bases fitting TRBD1. CDR1 SGHRS and CDR2 YFSETQ come from the germline V gene. The CDR3 spans 12 residues. The V gene end was trimmed by 8 bases and the J gene end by 2 bases; junction bases not matched to a gene: 3. The CDR3 coding sequence is TGCGCCAGTAGACAGGGTCAAGAGACCCAGTACTTC. Residues: CASRQGQETQYF.

V gene TRBV7-9 combines with J gene TRBJ2-3, with D unclear. This CDR3 has 12 residues. Trimming pared 8 bases from V and 5 bases from J, leaving 11 bases between. Germline V CDR1 and CDR2: SEHNR, FQNEAQ (reference sequence). DNA for the CDR3: TGTGCCAGCGGCCTGCAGGTAGATACGCAGTATTTT. It is translated as CASGLQVDTQYF.

This clonotype was counted only a few times. The rearrangement uses TRBV5-1 and TRBJ2-3; D call uncertain. The germline gives CDR1 SGHRS, CDR2 YFSETQ. The CDR3 totals 14 residues. V lost 0 bases to trimming and J lost 2 bases, with 7 bases between them. This CDR3 is CASSLAQVTDTQYF. The CDR3 region has the DNA TGCGCCAGCAGCTTGGCCCAAGTCACAGATACGCAGTATTTT.

There are a few counts of this clonotype. V and J are TRBV30 and TRBJ1-4; D remains unclear. CDR3 size: 12 residues. CDR1 GTSNPN and CDR2 SVGIG come from the germline V gene (reference sequence). V lost 6 bases, J lost 10 bases, and 15 bases lay in between. CDR3 nucleotides: TGTGCCTGCCATTCCGAAGAGGCAAAACTGTTTTTT. Its protein is CACHSEEAKLFF.

This clonotype was observed a handful of times. The genes are TRBV11-2 and TRBJ2-4; D unclear. CDR1 is SGHAT and CDR2 is FQNNGV in the germline V gene. V lost 4 bases, J lost 2 bases, and 6 bases lay in between. The CDR3 has 13 amino acids. CDR3 in amino acids: CASSSRTKNIQYF. CDR3 sequence (DNA): TGTGCCAGCAGCTCCCGAACCAAAAACATTCAGTACTTC.

The chain has TRBV7-6 and TRBJ2-3; D may be TRBD1 or TRBD2 (6 bases each). The CDR3 has 14 amino acids. V lost 2 bases and J lost 6, with 12 bases in between. Germline CDR1 and CDR2: SGHVS and FNYEAQ. CDR3 nucleotides: TGTGCCAGCAGCTTAACGGGGGCTTGGGATACGCAGTATTTT. Its protein is CASSLTGAWDTQYF.

This clonotype occurred a few times. This chain uses TRBV20-1 with TRBJ2-1, with D possibly matching TRBD1 (6 bases). V lost 8 bases and J 0 bases, leaving 11 bases between the germline ends. The CDR3 is 13 residues long. The germline V gene encodes CDR1 DFQATT and CDR2 SNEGSKA (reference sequence). CDR3 nucleotides: TGCAGTTTACAGGGCCGCTCCTACAATGAGCAGTTCTTC. Protein product: CSLQGRSYNEQFF.

This clonotype was recorded at least ten times. The rearrangement uses TRBV5-1 and TRBJ2-3; TRBD1 agrees at 7 bases. The trim removed 3 bases at V and 2 bases at J, leaving 6 bases unmatched. The germline V gene has CDR1 SGHRS and CDR2 YFSETQ. The CDR3 contains 15 residues. CDR3 nucleotides: TGCGCCAGCAGCTCCAGGGGGTGGGCCACAGATACGCAGTATTTT. This codes for CASSSRGWATDTQYF. Full variable domain (rest looked up from reference TRBV5-1 and TRBJ2-3): KAGVTQTPRYLIKTRGQQVTLSCSPISGHRSVSWYQQTPGQGLQFLFEYFSETQRNKGNFPGRFSGRQFSNSRSEMNVSTLELGDSALYLCASSSRGWATDTQYFGPGTRLTVL.

The V and J genes are TRBV6-2 or TRBV6-3 and TRBJ1-1; D gene unclear. The CDR3 has 11 amino acids. Trimming removed 8 bases from V and 11 bases from J, with 15 bases in between. The V gene's germline CDR1 is MNHEY and CDR2 SVGEGT. CDR3 in DNA: TGTGCCAGCGCCCTGTCCGGTACGGCTTTCTTT. Translation: CASALSGTAFF.

The genes are TRBV30 and TRBJ2-7, with D possibly matching TRBD1 (6 bases). The length of the CDR3 is 13 residues. The V gene lost 5 bases and the J gene lost 4 bases, with 15 bases spanning the gap. Germline values: CDR1 GTSNPN, CDR2 SVGIG (reference sequence). The CDR3 spells CAWESGQDYEQYF. CDR3 DNA sequence: TGTGCCTGGGAATCGGGACAAGATTACGAGCAGTACTTC.

CDR3 in DNA: TGCAGTGCCACCCCGGGGGGCGTGGACTACAATGAGCAGTTCTTC. Protein product: CSATPGGVDYNEQFF. The chain is built from TRBV20-1 and TRBJ2-1, with D perhaps TRBD2 (7 bases). CDR3 size: 15 residues. V lost 6 bases and J lost 3, with 18 bases in between. Looked up from germline, CDR1 is DFQATT and CDR2 is SNEGSKA (reference sequence).

This clonotype was counted a few times. The V gene is TRBV27, the J gene TRBJ2-3; no firm D call. V was clipped by 3 bases and J by 4 bases, with 11 bases between them. Looked up from germline, CDR1 is MNHEY and CDR2 is SMNVEV (reference sequence). The CDR3 is 14 amino acids. The DNA for the CDR3 is TGTGCCAGCAGTTTCTGGGATGGGTCAGATACGCAGTATTTT. Its protein is CASSFWDGSDTQYF.

This clonotype was detected a few times. This sequence joins TRBV7-9 and TRBJ1-5; unclear D gene. V was trimmed by 5 bases and J by 5 bases, leaving 10 bases between them. The CDR3 extends over 13 amino acids. CDR1 and CDR2 from the germline V gene are SEHNR and FQNEAQ (reference sequence). The CDR3 loop reads CASSVGRDQPQHF. The CDR3 region has the DNA TGTGCCAGCAGCGTGGGGAGGGATCAGCCCCAGCATTTT. Together with reference TRBV7-9 and TRBJ1-5, the CDR3 gives the full variable domain: DTGVSQNPRHKITKRGQNVTFRCDPISEHNRLYWYRQTLGQGPEFLTYFQNEAQLEKSRLLSDRFSAERPKGSFSTLEIQRTEQGDSAMYLCASSVGRDQPQHFGDGTRLSIL.

The rearrangement joins TRBV7-9 to TRBJ2-1; the D call may be TRBD1 or TRBD2 (5 bases each). Germline CDR1 reads SEHNR; CDR2 reads FQNEAQ (reference sequence). The V gene lost 7 bases and the J gene lost 10 bases, with 14 bases spanning the gap. This CDR3 is 12 amino acids long. The CDR3 loop is CASNRGTVEQFF. The CDR3 DNA sequence: TGTGCCAGCAATAGAGGGACCGTCGAGCAGTTCTTC.

This clonotype has a handful of counts. The J gene is TRBJ1-6, the V gene TRBV6-5; a weak D match, TRBD1 (5 bases). The V gene's germline CDR1 is MNHEY and CDR2 SVGAGI. This CDR3 comprises 17 residues. V dropped 0 bases and J dropped 0 bases, with 9 bases sitting between them. The CDR3 coding sequence is TGTGCCAGCAGTTACTCGGCAGGGAGCTCCTATAATTCACCCCTCCACTTT. The encoded protein is CASSYSAGSSYNSPLHF.

The chain has TRBV4-3 and TRBJ1-4, with TRBD1 as a possible D gene (5 bases). In germline, CDR1 is LGHNA, CDR2 YSLEER. Trimming shortened V by 1 base and J by 4 bases, and 13 bases separated the two germline ends. The CDR3 loop spans 16 amino acids. CDR3 residues: CASSQGDGGNNEKLFF. As DNA, the CDR3 is TGCGCCAGCAGCCAAGGGGATGGGGGGAATAATGAAAAACTGTTTTTT.

The V gene is TRBV7-9, the J gene TRBJ1-2; D gene ambiguous. Germline CDR1 SEHNR, CDR2 FQNEAQ (reference sequence). V gave up 4 bases and J gave up 7 bases, with 10 bases separating them. The CDR3 runs to 12 residues. CDR3 amino acids: CASSSREGGYTF. Here the CDR3 DNA reads TGTGCCAGCAGCTCTCGAGAGGGTGGCTACACCTTC.

This clonotype was detected ten times or more. The V call is TRBV7-2, the J call TRBJ2-3; D is unresolved. Trimming removed 1 base from V and 1 base from J, with 6 bases in between. The V gene's germline CDR1 is SGHTA and CDR2 FQGNSA. This CDR3 has 14 residues. Written as DNA, the CDR3 is TGTGCCAGCAGCTTAGGTTACCGCACAGATACGCAGTATTTT. Translating gives CASSLGYRTDTQYF.

This clonotype was seen only a few times. V usage is TRBV12-3 or TRBV12-4 and J usage is TRBJ1-5; 8 bases agree with TRBD1. The V gene end was trimmed by 5 bases and the J gene end by 5 bases; junction bases not matched to a gene: 5. The CDR3 sequence is 14 residues long. CDR3 bases: TGTGCCAGCAGTGGACAGGGTGGGGATCAGCCCCAGCATTTT. Protein: CASSGQGGDQPQHF.

The V and J genes are TRBV29-1 and TRBJ2-7; TRBD1 agrees at 9 bases. Germline lookup yields CDR1 SQVTM and CDR2 ANQGSEA. The length of the CDR3 is 13 residues. Trimming took 7 bases from V and 3 from J; bases not matched to a gene: 7. CDR3 nucleotide sequence: TGCAGCGCCTCGGACAGGGGCCTCTACGAGCAGTACTTC. Translation: CSASDRGLYEQYF.

This clonotype was seen a handful of times. The chain combines TRBV27 with TRBJ2-7, with 8 bases aligning to TRBD1. V lost 6 bases to trimming and J lost 3 bases; unmatched junction nucleotides: 4. The CDR3 covers 13 residues. Germline V gene data show CDR1 as MNHEY and CDR2 as SMNVEV (reference sequence). The CDR3 sequence: CASRAGGYYEQYF. CDR3 nucleotide sequence: TGTGCCAGCAGGGCAGGGGGCTACTACGAGCAGTACTTC.

This clonotype turned up a few times. DNA of the CDR3: TGCGCCAGCAGCCAAGGGGCTAGCGGGGGAGGTACGCAGTATTTT. Amino acid sequence: CASSQGASGGGTQYF. The chain links TRBV4-1 to TRBJ2-3; the match to TRBD2 covers 10 bases. In germline, CDR1 is MGHRA, CDR2 YSYEKL. After removal of 1 base from V and 8 bases from J, the junction contained 6 bases not matched to a gene. The CDR3 sequence is 15 residues long.